This entry lists 3 T cell receptor beta chains sequenced from one sample in a study of OX40 agonist ivuxolimab in advanced cancers. Some clones are missing from TCRdb's copy, which holds only in-frame ones; the method was immunoSEQ multiplex PCR. This table has about 86,000 clones, about 89% appearing once. Specimen: CD4+ or CD8+ T cells sorted from blood, collected in a trial of the OX40 agonist ivuxolimab. The receptors shown here come from an adult with an advanced solid tumor such as melanoma, head and neck, liver or kidney cancer.

The V call is TRBV6-4, the J call TRBJ2-1, with TRBD2 identical over 8 bases. V lost 8 bases, J lost 6 bases, and 9 bases stayed unmatched. Germline V gives CDR1 MRHNA, CDR2 SNTAGT. The CDR3 has 14 residues. CDR3 DNA sequence: TGTGCCAGCGCTACTAGCGGCGGGGGCAATGAGCAGTTCTTC. Amino acid sequence: CASATSGGGNEQFF.

This clone turned up a few times. The V call is TRBV10-3, the J call TRBJ1-1; no definite D call. Between the trimmed V and J ends, which lost 8 bases and 5 bases, there was a span of 15 bases. Per germline, CDR1 ENHRY and CDR2 SYGVKD. The CDR3 consists of 13 residues. CDR3 coding DNA: TGTGCCATCGGAGGAGGCATGGAAACTGAAGCTTTCTTT. Its protein is CAIGGGMETEAFF.

This sequence joins TRBV7-3 and TRBJ2-7; D unresolved. With 3 bases removed from V and 3 bases from J, the gap between germline ends came to 9 bases. CDR1 and CDR2 (germline): SGHTA, FQGTGA. CDR3 length: 13 residues. The CDR3 DNA follows: TGTGCCAGCAGCTTGGATCAGAACTACGAGCAGTACTTC. Translation gives CASSLDQNYEQYF.